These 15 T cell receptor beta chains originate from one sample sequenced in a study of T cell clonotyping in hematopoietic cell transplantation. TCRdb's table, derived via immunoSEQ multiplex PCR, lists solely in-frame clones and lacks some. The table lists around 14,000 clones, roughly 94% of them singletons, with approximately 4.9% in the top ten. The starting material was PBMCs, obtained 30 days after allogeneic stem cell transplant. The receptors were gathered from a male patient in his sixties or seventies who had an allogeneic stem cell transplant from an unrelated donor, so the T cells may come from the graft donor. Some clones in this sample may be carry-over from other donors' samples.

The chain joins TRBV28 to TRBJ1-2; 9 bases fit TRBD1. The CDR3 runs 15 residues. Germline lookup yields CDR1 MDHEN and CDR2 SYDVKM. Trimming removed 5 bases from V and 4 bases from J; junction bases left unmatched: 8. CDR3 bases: TGTGCCAGCAGTCGAACAGGGGGCTCTCGCTATGGCTACACCTTC. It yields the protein CASSRTGGSRYGYTF.

CDR3 protein: CASSQTEFGGDTQYF. CDR3 DNA: TGTGCCAGTAGTCAGACAGAATTCGGGGGCGATACGCAGTATTTT. The rearrangement uses TRBV19 and TRBJ2-3; the D call may be TRBD1 or TRBD2 (6 bases each). Germline CDR1 and CDR2: LNHDA and SQIVND (reference sequence). Trimming shortened V by 5 bases and J by 6 bases, and 18 bases separated the two germline ends. This CDR3 is built from 15 residues.

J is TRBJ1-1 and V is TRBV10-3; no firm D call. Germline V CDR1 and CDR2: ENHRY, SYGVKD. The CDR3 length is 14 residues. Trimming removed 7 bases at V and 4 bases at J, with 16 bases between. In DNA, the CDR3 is TGTGCCATCACCTCCGGCGGGGATGGCACTGAAGCTTTCTTT. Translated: CAITSGGDGTEAFF.

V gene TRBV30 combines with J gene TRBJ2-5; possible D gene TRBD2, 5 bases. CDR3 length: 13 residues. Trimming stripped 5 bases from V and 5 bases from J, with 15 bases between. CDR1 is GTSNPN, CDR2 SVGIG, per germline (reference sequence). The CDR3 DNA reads TGTGCCTGGGGGAGAGGCGGGCGGGAGACCCAGTACTTC. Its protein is CAWGRGGRETQYF.

CDR3 sequence: CAWSVMVASDRAYEQYF. The CDR3 DNA sequence: TGTGCCTGGAGTGTAATGGTCGCTTCGGACAGAGCTTACGAGCAGTACTTC. V is TRBV30 and J is TRBJ2-7; possible D gene TRBD1, 6 bases. Germline V lookup: CDR1 GTSNPN, CDR2 SVGIG (reference sequence). V was cut by 0 bases and J by 4 bases, with 22 bases left in between. The CDR3 length is 17 residues. The whole variable domain, remainder taken from reference TRBV30 and TRBJ2-7, is SQTIHQWPATLVQPVGSPLSLECTVEGTSNPNLYWYRQAAGRGLQLLFYSVGIGQISSEVPQNLSASRPQDRQFILSSKKLLLSDSGFYLCAWSVMVASDRAYEQYFGPGTRLTVT.

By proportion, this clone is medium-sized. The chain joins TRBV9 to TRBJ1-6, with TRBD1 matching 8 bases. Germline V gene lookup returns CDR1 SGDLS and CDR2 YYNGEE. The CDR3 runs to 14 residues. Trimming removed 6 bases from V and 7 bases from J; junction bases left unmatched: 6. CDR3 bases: TGTGCCAGCAACTCAGGACAGGGAAATTCACCCCTCCACTTT. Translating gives CASNSGQGNSPLHF.

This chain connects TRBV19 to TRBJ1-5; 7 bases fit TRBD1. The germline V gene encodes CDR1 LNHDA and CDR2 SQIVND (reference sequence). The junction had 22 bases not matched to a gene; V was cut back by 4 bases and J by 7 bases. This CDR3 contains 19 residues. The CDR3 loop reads CASSTKGTVKNLREQPQHF. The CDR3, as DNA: TGTGCCAGTAGTACCAAGGGGACAGTCAAGAATTTAAGGGAACAGCCCCAGCATTTT.

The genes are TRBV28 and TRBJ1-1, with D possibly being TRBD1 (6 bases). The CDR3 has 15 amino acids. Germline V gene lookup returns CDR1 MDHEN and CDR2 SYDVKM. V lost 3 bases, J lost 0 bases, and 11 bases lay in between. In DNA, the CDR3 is TGTGCCAGCAGTTTCTTAGGGGGAATGAACACTGAAGCTTTCTTT. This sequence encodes CASSFLGGMNTEAFF.

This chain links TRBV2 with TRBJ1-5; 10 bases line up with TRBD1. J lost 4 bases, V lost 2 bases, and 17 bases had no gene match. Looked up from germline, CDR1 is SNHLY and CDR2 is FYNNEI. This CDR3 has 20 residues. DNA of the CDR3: TGTGCCAGCAGTGAAAGCTTCGGACAGGGGGTTATAGGGCTAAATCAGCCCCAGCATTTT. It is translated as CASSESFGQGVIGLNQPQHF.

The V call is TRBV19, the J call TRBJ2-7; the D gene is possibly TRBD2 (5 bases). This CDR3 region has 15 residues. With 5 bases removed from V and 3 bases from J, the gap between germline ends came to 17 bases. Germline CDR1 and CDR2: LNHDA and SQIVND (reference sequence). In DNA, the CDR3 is TGTGCCAGTAGTCACGGAGGTTTGTGGGACTACGAGCAGTACTTC. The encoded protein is CASSHGGLWDYEQYF.

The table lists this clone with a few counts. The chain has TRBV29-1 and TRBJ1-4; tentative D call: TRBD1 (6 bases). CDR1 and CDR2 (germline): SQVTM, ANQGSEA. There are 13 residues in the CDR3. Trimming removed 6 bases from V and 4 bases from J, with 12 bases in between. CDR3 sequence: CSVPGEDNEKLFF. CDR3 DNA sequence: TGCAGCGTCCCAGGGGAGGATAATGAAAAACTGTTTTTT.

The CDR3: CASSQTSGGNQPQHF. The CDR3 DNA follows: TGTGCCAGCAGCCAGACCTCAGGGGGCAATCAGCCCCAGCATTTT. The rearrangement uses TRBV6-6 and TRBJ1-5, with D perhaps matching TRBD1 (6 bases). Germline V gives CDR1 MNHNY, CDR2 SVGAGI (reference sequence). The CDR3 runs to 15 residues. Trimming shortened V by 6 bases and J by 2 bases, and 14 bases separated the two germline ends.

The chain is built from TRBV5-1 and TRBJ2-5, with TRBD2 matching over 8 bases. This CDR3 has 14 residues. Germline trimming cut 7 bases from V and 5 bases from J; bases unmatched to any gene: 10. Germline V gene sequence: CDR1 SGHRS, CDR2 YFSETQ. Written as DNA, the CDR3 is TGCGCCAGCCGGATTAGCGGGGCTTTGGAGACCCAGTACTTC. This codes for CASRISGALETQYF.

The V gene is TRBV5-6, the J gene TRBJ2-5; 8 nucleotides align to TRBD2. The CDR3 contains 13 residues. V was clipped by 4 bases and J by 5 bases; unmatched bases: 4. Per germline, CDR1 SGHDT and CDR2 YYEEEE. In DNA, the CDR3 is TGTGCCAGCAGCCGCGGGGGGACCGAGACCCAGTACTTC. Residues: CASSRGGTETQYF.

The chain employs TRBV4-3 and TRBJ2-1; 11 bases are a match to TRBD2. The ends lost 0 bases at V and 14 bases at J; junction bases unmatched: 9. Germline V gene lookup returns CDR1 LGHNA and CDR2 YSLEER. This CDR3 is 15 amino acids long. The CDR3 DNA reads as TGCGCCAGCAGCCAAGATTTGACTAGCGGGGTCGTGAAGTTCTTC. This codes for CASSQDLTSGVVKFF.